This TCR beta chain was sequenced during a study of T cell repertoires in cytomegalovirus infection (dated by TCRdb to about 2019). Turning to the overall study: Donor HLA type was relevant to the analysis, as public TCR beta signatures indicated carriage of CMV infection together with the matching HLA type.

This clonotype was detected a few times. Its antigen has not been determined. No base quality information exists; no much larger clone differs at one position. The full study reports these points: In both this cohort and an independent cohort of several hundred donors, the cumulative frequency of public TCR beta family members distinguished carriers of CMV infection plus the relevant HLA type. The ex vivo response was dominated by HLA-C-restricted CMV-specific TCR beta clonotypes, which also provided the single most frequent clonotype in two of eight donors.

The sequencing machine was an Illumina HiSeq 1500. TCRdb redid the processing of the public reads, applying fastp at Q25 and MiXCR, and retained in-frame beta chains. One record per CDR3 amino acid sequence lists the most common genes and DNA. The table for this sample lists roughly 630,000 distinct CDR3 sequences; 24% of them were counted only once. In total, the top ten clones hold around 7.6% of the sample. The receptor's source is a human donor in good health (CMV status not recorded). Some clones in this sample may be carry-over from other donors' samples. What was sequenced was CD8+ T cells from PBMCs.

The CDR3 in this case is CASRARRAGEKLFF. In nucleotides, the sequence is TGTGCCAGCAGGGCAAGGAGGGCGGGTGAAAAACTGTTTTTT. The chain was built from TRBV6-1 and TRBJ1-4; the D segment cannot be called with confidence. The V and J ends are trimmed by 6 bases and 7 bases, leaving 15 bases between them. From the cysteine through the phenylalanine, the CDR3 covers 14 amino acids. The entry retains the CDR3 DNA only, 42 bases that are in frame from base 1. Taken from the germline V gene, the CDR1 and CDR2 loops are MNHNS and SASEGT.